This paragraph covers one T cell receptor (beta chain) sequence. Authors' analysis steps: From reference gene primer amplification, estimates of nucleated cell counts were derived. Sequenced by immunoSEQ multiplex PCR; TCRdb stores in-frame clones only, minus some. That table is the source of V, J and clone size, and D and trimming were worked out from the DNA. The sample shows roughly 130,000 clones, about four fifths of them seen only once. This specimen belongs to a study of blood T cell repertoires in COVID-19. Across the study: The United States, Italy and Spain supplied acute and convalescent COVID-19 samples. PBMCs, B-cell-depleted T cells, or T cells were the source of the cDNA or gDNA that made up the material.

Germline CDR1 LNHDA, CDR2 SQIVND (reference sequence). V lost 6 bases, J lost 3 bases, and 5 bases stayed unmatched. This CDR3 contains 13 residues. Material: peripheral blood. The chain links TRBV19 to TRBJ2-7; 7 bases align to TRBD1. The receptor was derived from a woman aged 80 or over with acute or convalescent COVID-19. CDR3 nucleotides: TGTGCCAGTAGCGGGACAGCCCTCTACGAGCAGTACTTC. Translating it yields CASSGTALYEQYF.